Sequencing of this T cell receptor (beta chain) was carried out in a study of blood T cells in healthy people across ages. As to this clonotype: Antigen: not known.

Next came a second PCR, run for about 6 to 11 cycles, which used a sample-barcoded 5' primer along with a J-beta primer mix. TCRdb recomputed calls from the 5' RACE reads with MiXCR, one row per CDR3 protein. The sample consists of some 850,000 distinct CDR3 sequences, more than 25% of them appearing once. V lost 5 bases, J lost 0 bases, and 5 bases stayed unmatched. Germline V gives CDR1 MNHEY, CDR2 SMNVEV (reference sequence). The CDR3 has 16 residues. Study-wide findings and caveats: Naive T cell percentage showed a strong correlation with the diversity of TCR beta.

The sample was also linked to a second study, of T cells of mothers and their children.

The sample comprised blood. The TCR was taken from a boy younger than 18 in good health. The V and J genes are TRBV27 and TRBJ2-4; 9 nucleotides match TRBD1. CDR3 residues: CASSAGTGRAKNIQYF. The CDR3 bases are TGTGCCAGCAGTGCCGGGACAGGGAGAGCCAAAAACATTCAGTACTTC.